This TCR beta chain originates from a study of identifying expanded T cells in peripheral blood. Study findings and constraints: Differentially abundant clones: roughly 1.3 between replicates, 15 to 17 at about 13 days, 19 at four. Clone count variance between roughly two-week samples rose with total template count.

Germline CDR1 KGHSH, CDR2 LQKENI. CDR3 length: 15 amino acids. V dropped 2 bases and J dropped 1 base, with 12 bases sitting between them. Libraries were prepared by immunoSEQ multiplex PCR; TCRdb keeps only in-frame clonotypes and omits some of them. The sample holds 90,000 or so clones, roughly 91% seen once. Regarding this clone: Its specificity is unknown.

The receptor was isolated from a person aged 18 to 75 in good health. What was sequenced was blood. The rearrangement joins TRBV18 to TRBJ2-7, with D possibly TRBD2 on 5 matching bases. Written as DNA, the CDR3 is TGTGCCAGCTCACCAGGGATCACTAGATCCTACGAGCAGTACTTC. Translated, it gives CASSPGITRSYEQYF.